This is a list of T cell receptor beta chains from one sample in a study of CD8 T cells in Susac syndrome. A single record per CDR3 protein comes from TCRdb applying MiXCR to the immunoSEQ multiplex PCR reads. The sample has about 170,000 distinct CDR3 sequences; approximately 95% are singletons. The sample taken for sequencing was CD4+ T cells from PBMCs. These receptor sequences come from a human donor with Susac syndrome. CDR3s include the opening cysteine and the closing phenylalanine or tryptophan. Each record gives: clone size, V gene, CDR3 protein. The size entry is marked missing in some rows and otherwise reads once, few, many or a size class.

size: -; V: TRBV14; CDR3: CASSLRGSTEAFF
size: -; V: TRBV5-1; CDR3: CASSSGQGATKNIQYF
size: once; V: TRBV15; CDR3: CATSRDPSNEQYF
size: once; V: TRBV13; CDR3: CASSSRLGGITDTQYF
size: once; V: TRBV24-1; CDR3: CATSDLLDNEQFF
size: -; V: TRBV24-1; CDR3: CATSDGGGPTYGYTF
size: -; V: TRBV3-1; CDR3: CASSQGTGYNEQFF
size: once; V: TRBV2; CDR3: CASGGQGRETQYF
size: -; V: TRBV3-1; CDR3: CASSQGTGELFF
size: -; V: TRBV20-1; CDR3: CSEGNRNTEAFF
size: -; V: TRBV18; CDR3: CASSPPAGGRGNEQFF
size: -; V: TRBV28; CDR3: CASSYNQPQHF
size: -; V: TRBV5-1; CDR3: CASHIPGLGYGANVLTF